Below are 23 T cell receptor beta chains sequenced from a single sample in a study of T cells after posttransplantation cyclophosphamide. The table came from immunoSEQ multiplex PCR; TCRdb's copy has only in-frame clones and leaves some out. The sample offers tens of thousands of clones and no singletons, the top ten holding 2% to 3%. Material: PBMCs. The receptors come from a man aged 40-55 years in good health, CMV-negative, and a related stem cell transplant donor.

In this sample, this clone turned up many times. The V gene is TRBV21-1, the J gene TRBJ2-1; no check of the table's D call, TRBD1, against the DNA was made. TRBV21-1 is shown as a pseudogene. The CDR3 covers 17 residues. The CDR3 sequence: CASSNSLGGQGYNEQFF. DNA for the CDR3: TGTGCCAGCAGCAATAGTTTAGGAGGACAGGGATACAATGAGCAGTTCTTC.

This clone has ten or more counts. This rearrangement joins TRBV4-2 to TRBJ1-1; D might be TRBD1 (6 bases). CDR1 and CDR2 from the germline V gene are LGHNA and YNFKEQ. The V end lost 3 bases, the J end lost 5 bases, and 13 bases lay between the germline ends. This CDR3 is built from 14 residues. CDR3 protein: CASSQAQGKTEAFF. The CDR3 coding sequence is TGTGCCAGCAGCCAGGCACAGGGAAAGACTGAAGCTTTCTTT.

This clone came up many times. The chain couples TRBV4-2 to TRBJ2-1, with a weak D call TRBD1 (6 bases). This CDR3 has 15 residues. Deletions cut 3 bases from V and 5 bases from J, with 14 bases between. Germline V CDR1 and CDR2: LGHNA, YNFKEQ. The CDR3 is CASSQVTGFHNEQFF. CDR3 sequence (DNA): TGTGCCAGCAGCCAGGTTACAGGGTTCCACAATGAGCAGTTCTTC.

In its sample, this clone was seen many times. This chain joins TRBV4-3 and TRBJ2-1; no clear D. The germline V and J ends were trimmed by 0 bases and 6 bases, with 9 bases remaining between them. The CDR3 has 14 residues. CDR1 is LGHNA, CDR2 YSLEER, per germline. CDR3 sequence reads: CASSQDRVRNEQFF. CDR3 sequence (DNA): TGCGCCAGCAGCCAAGATCGGGTCCGCAATGAGCAGTTCTTC.

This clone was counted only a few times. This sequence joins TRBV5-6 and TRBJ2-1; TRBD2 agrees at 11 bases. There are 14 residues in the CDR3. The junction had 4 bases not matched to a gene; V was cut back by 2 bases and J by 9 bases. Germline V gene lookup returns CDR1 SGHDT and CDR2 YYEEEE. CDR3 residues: CASSFGLAGGEQFF. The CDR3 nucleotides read TGTGCCAGCAGCTTTGGCCTAGCGGGAGGTGAGCAGTTCTTC.

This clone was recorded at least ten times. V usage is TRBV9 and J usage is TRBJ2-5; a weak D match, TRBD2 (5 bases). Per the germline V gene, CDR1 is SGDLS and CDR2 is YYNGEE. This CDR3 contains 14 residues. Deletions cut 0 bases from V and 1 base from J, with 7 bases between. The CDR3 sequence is CASSVAAGQETQYF. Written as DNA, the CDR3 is TGTGCCAGCAGCGTAGCGGCGGGCCAAGAGACCCAGTACTTC.

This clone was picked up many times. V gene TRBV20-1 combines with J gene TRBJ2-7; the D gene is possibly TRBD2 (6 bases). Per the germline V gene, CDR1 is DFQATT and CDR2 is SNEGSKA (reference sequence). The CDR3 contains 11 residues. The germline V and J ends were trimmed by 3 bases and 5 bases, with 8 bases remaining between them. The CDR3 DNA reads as TGCAGTGCTAGTTGGAGGGACGAGCAGTACTTC. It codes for CSASWRDEQYF.

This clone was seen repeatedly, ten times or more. The CDR3 protein is CASSQDRTGFQPQHF. CDR3 sequence (DNA): TGCGCCAGCAGCCAAGATAGGACAGGATTTCAGCCCCAGCATTTT. The rearrangement links TRBV4-3 to TRBJ1-5; 7 bases map to TRBD1. Looked up from germline, CDR1 is LGHNA and CDR2 is YSLEER. The V and J ends lost 0 bases and 6 bases, in that order; junction bases with no gene match: 5. The CDR3 loop spans 15 amino acids.

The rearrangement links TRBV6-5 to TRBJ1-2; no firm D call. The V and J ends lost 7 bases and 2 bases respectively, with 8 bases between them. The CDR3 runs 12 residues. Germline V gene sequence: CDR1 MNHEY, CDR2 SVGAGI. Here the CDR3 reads CASIAENYGYTF. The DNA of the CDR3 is TGTGCCAGCATTGCAGAAAACTATGGCTACACCTTC.

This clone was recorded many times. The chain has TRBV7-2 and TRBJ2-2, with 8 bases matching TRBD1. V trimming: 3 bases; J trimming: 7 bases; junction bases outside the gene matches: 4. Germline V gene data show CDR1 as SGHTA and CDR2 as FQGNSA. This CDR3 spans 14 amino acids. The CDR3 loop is CASSFGQGGGELFF. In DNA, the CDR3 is TGTGCCAGCAGCTTCGGACAGGGAGGCGGGGAGCTGTTTTTT. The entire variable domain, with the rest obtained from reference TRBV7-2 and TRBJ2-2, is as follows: GAGVSQSPSNKVTEKGKDVELRCDPISGHTALYWYRQSLGQGLEFLIYFQGNSAPDKSGLPSDRFSAERTGGSVSTLTIQRTQQEDSAVYLCASSFGQGGGELFFGEGSRLTVL.

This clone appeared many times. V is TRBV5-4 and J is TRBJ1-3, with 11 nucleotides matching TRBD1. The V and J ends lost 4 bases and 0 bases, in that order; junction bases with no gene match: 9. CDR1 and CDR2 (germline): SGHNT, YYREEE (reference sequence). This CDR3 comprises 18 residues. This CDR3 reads CASSLEGTGGISGNTIYF. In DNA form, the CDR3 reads TGTGCCAGCAGCCTGGAAGGGACAGGGGGGATCTCTGGAAACACCATATATTTT.

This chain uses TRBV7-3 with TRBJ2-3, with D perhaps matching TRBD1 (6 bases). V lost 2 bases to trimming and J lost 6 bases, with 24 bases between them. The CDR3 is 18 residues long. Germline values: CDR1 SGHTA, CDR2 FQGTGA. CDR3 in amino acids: CASSLEWQGLARGDTQYF. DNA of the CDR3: TGTGCCAGCAGCTTAGAGTGGCAGGGGCTAGCTCGGGGCGATACGCAGTATTTT.

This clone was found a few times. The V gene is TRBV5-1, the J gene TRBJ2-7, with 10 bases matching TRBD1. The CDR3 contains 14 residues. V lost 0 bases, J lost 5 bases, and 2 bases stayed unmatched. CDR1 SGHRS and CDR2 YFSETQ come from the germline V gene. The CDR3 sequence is CASSLGDRGNEQYF. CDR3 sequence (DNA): TGCGCCAGCAGCTTGGGGGACAGGGGTAACGAGCAGTACTTC.

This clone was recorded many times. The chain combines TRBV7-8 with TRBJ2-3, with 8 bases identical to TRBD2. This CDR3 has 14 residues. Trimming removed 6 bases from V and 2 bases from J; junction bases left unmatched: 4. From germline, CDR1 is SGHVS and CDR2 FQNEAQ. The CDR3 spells CASRAGGTTDTQYF. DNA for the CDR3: TGTGCCAGCAGGGCGGGGGGTACCACAGATACGCAGTATTTT.

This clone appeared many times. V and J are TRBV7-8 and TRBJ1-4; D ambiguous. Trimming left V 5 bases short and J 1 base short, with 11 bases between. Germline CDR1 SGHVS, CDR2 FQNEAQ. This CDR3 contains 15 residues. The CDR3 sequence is CASSRRHQTNEKLFF. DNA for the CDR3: TGTGCCAGCAGCAGACGACACCAAACTAATGAAAAACTGTTTTTT.

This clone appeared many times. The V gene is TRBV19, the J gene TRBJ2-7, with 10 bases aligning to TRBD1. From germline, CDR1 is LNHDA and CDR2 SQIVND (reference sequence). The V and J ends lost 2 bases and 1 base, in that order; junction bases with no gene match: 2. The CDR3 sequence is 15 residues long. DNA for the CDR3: TGTGCCAGTAGTATAACGGGACAGGGGTCCTACGAGCAGTACTTC. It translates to CASSITGQGSYEQYF.

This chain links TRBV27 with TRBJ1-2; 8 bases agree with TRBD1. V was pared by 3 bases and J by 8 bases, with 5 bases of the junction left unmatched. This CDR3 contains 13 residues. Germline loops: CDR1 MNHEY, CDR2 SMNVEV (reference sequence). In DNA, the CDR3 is TGTGCCAGCAGTTTCCGGACAGGGTCCGGCTACACCTTC. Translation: CASSFRTGSGYTF.

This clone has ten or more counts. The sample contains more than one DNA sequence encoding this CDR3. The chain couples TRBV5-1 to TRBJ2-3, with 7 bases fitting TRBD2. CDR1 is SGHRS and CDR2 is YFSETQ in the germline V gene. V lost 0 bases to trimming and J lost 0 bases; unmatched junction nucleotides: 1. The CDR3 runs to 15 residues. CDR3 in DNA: TGCGCCAGCAGCTTGGATAGCGGGAGCACAGATACGCAGTATTTT. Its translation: CASSLDSGSTDTQYF.

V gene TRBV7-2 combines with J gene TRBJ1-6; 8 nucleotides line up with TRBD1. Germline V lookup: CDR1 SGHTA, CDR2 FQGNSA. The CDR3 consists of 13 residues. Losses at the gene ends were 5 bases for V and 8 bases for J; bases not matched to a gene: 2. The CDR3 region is CASSQDRDSPLHF. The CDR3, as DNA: TGTGCCAGCAGCCAGGACAGGGATTCACCCCTCCACTTT. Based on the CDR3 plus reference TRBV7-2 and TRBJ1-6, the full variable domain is GAGVSQSPSNKVTEKGKDVELRCDPISGHTALYWYRQSLGQGLEFLIYFQGNSAPDKSGLPSDRFSAERTGGSVSTLTIQRTQQEDSAVYLCASSQDRDSPLHFGNGTRLTVT.

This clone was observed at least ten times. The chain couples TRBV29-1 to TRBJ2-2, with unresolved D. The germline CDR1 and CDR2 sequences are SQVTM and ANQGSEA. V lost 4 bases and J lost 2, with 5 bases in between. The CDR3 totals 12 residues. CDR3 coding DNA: TGCAGCGTTGGGCCCAACACCGGGGAGCTGTTTTTT. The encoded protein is CSVGPNTGELFF.

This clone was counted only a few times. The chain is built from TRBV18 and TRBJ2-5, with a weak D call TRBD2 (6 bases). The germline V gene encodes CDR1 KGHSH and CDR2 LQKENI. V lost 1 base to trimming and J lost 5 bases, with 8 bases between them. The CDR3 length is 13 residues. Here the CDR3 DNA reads TGTGCCAGCTCACCACGGGACTCCGAGACCCAGTACTTC. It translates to CASSPRDSETQYF.

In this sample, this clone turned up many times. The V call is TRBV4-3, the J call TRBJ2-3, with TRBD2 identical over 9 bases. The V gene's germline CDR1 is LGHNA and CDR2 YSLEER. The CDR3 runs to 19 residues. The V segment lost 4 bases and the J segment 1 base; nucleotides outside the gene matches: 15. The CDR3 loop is CASSRGTSSGVLGTDTQYF. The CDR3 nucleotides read TGCGCCAGCAGCCGAGGGACGTCTAGCGGGGTACTCGGCACAGATACGCAGTATTTT.

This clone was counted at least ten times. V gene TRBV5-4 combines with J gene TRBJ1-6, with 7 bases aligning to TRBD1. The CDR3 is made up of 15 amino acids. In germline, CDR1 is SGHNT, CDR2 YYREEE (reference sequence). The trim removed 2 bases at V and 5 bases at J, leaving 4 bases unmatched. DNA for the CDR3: TGTGCCAGCAGCTTTCGGACAGGCAATAATTCACCCCTCCACTTT. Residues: CASSFRTGNNSPLHF.